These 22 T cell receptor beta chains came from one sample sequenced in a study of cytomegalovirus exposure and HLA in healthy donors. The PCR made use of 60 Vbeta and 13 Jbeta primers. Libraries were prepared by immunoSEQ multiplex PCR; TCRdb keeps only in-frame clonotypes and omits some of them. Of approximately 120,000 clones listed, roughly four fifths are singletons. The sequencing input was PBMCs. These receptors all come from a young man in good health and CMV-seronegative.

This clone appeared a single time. The CDR3 nucleotides read TGTGCCATCAGTGATTCGACTAGCGGACAACCCTACGAGCAGTACTTC. As protein: CAISDSTSGQPYEQYF. The chain carries TRBV10-3 and TRBJ2-7; TRBD2 matches at 9 bases. V gave up 3 bases and J gave up 2 bases; unmatched junction bases: 8. The CDR3 totals 16 residues. Germline-derived CDR1 and CDR2 are ENHRY and SYGVKD.

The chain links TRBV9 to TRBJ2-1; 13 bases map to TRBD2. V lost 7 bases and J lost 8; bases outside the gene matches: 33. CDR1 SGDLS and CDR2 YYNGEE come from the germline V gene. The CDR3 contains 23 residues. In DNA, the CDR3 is TGTGCCAGCCAACCAGGAGGTACCCCTAAACTAGCGGGGGGGCCTTCGTTTCGGGATGAGCAGTTCTTC. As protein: CASQPGGTPKLAGGPSFRDEQFF.

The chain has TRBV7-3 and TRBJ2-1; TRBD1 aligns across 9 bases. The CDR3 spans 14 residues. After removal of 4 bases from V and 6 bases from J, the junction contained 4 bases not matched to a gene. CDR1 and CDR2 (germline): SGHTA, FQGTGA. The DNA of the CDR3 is TGTGCCAGCAGCTGGGGGGACAGGGTCAATGAGCAGTTCTTC. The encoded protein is CASSWGDRVNEQFF.

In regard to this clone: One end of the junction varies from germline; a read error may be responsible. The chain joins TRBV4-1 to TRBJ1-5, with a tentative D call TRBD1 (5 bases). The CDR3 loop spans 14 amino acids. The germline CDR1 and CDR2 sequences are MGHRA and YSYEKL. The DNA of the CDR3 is TGCGCCAGCAGCCAAGATCCCAGGGATCAACCCCAGCATTTT. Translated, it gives CASSQDPRDQPQHF.

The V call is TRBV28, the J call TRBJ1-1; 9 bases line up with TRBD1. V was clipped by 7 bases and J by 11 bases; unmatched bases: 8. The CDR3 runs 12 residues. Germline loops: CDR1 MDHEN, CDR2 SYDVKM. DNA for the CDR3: TGTGCCAGCACCGGGACAGGGCGGCACGCTTTCTTT. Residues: CASTGTGRHAFF.

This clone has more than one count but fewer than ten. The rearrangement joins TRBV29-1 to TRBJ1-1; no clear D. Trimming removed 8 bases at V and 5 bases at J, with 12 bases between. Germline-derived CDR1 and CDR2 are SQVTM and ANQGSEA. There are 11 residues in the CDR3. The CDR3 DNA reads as TGCAGCACACAAACGGGGACTGAAGCTTTCTTT. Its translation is CSTQTGTEAFF.

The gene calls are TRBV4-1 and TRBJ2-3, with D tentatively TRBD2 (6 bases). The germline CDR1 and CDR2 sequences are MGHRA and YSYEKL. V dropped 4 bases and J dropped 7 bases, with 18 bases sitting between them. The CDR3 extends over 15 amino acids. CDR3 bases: TGCGCCAGCAGCCCACCCGGGACTCCCGCCCATACGCAGTATTTT. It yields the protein CASSPPGTPAHTQYF.

The DNA of the CDR3 is TGTGCCAGCAGCGTAGACGAAGGAGCCAATGAAAAACTGTTTTTT. The encoded protein is CASSVDEGANEKLFF. The V and J genes are TRBV9 and TRBJ1-4; D is uncertain. Germline V gives CDR1 SGDLS, CDR2 YYNGEE. There are 15 residues in the CDR3. The ends were cut back, 0 bases at V and 5 bases at J, with 11 bases in the middle.

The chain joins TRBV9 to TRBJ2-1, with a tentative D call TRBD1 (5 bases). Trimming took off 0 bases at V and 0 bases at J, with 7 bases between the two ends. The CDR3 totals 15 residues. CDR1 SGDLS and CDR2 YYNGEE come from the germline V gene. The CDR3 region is CASSVAGPSYNEQFF. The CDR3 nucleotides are TGTGCCAGCAGCGTAGCAGGGCCCTCCTACAATGAGCAGTTCTTC.

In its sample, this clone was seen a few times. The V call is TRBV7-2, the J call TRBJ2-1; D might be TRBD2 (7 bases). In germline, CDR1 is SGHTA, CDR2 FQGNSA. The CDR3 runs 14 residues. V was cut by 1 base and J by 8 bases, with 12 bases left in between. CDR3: CASSLEPGGHEQFF. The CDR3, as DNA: TGTGCCAGCAGCTTAGAGCCGGGGGGCCATGAGCAGTTCTTC. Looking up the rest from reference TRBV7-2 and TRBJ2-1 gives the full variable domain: GAGVSQSPSNKVTEKGKDVELRCDPISGHTALYWYRQSLGQGLEFLIYFQGNSAPDKSGLPSDRFSAERTGGSVSTLTIQRTQQEDSAVYLCASSLEPGGHEQFFGPGTRLTVL.

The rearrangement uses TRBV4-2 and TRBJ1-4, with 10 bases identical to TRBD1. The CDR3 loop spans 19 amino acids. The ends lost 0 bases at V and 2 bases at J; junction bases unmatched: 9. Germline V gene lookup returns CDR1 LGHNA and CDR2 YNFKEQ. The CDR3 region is CASSQDPDRGFGTNEKLFF. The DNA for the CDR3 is TGTGCCAGCAGCCAAGATCCGGACAGGGGGTTTGGGACTAATGAAAAACTGTTTTTT.

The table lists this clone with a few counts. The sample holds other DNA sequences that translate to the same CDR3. CDR3 protein: CASSEVQGSEAFF. The CDR3 coding sequence is TGTGCCAGCAGTGAGGTCCAGGGGTCTGAAGCTTTCTTT. The chain employs TRBV6-1 and TRBJ1-1; D might be TRBD1 (6 bases). Trimming shortened V by 3 bases and J by 6 bases, and 11 bases separated the two germline ends. Germline-derived CDR1 and CDR2 are MNHNS and SASEGT. This CDR3 spans 13 amino acids.

CDR3 bases: TGTGCCAGCAGCCCCTCCCTGCGGGGCATATCCTACGAGCAGTACTTC. It is translated as CASSPSLRGISYEQYF. V usage is TRBV7-2 and J usage is TRBJ2-7; D is perhaps TRBD2 (6 bases). Germline loops: CDR1 SGHTA, CDR2 FQGNSA. Trimming took 5 bases from V and 1 from J, leaving 18 bases between them. The CDR3 is 16 residues long.

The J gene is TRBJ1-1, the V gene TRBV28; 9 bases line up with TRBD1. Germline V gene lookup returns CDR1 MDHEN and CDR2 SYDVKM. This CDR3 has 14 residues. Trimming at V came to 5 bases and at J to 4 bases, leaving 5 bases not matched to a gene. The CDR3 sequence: CASSGTGKGTEAFF. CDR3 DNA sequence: TGTGCCAGCAGTGGGACAGGGAAGGGCACTGAAGCTTTCTTT.

The CDR3 nucleotides are TGTGCCAGCAGAGGTGGACTCTCCCCGTACCAAGAGACCCAGTACTTC. Its translation: CASRGGLSPYQETQYF. The V call is TRBV2, the J call TRBJ2-5, with a weak D call TRBD2 (5 bases). The length of the CDR3 is 16 residues. The germline V gene has CDR1 SNHLY and CDR2 FYNNEI. With 6 bases removed from V and 0 bases from J, the gap between germline ends came to 17 bases.

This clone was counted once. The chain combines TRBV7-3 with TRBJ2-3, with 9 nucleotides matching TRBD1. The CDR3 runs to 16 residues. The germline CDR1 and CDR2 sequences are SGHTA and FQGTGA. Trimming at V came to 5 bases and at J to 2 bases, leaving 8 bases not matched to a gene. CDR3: CASSPTDRGNTDTQYF. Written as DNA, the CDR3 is TGTGCCAGCAGCCCCACGGACAGGGGAAACACAGATACGCAGTATTTT.

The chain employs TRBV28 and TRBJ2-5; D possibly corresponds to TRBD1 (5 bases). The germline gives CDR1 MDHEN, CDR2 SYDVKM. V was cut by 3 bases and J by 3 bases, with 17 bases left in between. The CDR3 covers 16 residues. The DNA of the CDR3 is TGTGCCAGCAGTTTTGGGCAGGGCCTATCGGAAGAGACCCAGTACTTC. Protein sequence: CASSFGQGLSEETQYF.

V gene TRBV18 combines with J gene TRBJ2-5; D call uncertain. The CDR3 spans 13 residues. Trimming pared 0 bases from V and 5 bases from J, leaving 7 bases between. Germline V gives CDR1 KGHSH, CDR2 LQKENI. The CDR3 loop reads CASSPPHGETQYF. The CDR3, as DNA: TGTGCCAGCTCACCACCCCACGGGGAGACCCAGTACTTC.

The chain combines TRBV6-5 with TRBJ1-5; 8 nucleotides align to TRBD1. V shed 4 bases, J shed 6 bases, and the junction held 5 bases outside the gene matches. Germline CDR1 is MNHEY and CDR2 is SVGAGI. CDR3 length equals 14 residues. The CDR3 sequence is CASSSDRGGQPQHF. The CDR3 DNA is TGTGCCAGCAGTTCCGACAGGGGTGGTCAGCCCCAGCATTTT.

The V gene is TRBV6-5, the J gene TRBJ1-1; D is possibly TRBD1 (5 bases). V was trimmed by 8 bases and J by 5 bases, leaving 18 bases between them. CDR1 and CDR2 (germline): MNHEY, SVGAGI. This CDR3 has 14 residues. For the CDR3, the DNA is TGTGCCAGCTCGAAAAAGGGAGGGGATACTGAAGCTTTCTTT. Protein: CASSKKGGDTEAFF.

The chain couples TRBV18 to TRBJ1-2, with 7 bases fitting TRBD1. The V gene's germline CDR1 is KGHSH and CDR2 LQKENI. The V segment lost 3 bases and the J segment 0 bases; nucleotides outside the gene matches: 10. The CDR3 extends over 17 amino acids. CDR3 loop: CASSPYWTGAANYGYTF. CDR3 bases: TGTGCCAGCTCACCCTATTGGACAGGAGCCGCTAACTATGGCTACACCTTC.

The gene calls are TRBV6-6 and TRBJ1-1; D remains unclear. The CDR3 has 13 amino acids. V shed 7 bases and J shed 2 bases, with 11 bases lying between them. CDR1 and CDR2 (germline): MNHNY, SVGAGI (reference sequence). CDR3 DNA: TGTGCCAGCATACGGGTCCTTAACACTGAAGCTTTCTTT. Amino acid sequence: CASIRVLNTEAFF.